The present T cell receptor (beta chain) was sequenced within a study of T-cell reconstitution after alpha-beta-depleted transplantation in children. Preparation of the TCRbeta library used unique molecular identifiers. TCRdb passed the PCR reads through MiXCR, listing each CDR3 protein once. The sample lists some 200,000 distinct CDR3 sequences, less than 15% occurring once. The CDR3 spans 13 residues. In germline, CDR1 is MNHNS, CDR2 SASEGT. With V trimmed by 6 bases and J by 10 bases, 6 bases remained unmatched. The chain links TRBV6-1 to TRBJ1-6, with 7 bases identical to TRBD1. The TCR was taken from a human donor who donated a stem cell graft to a child with acute lymphoblastic leukemia. The sample in question was PBMCs from the stem cell graft donor, obtained from the stem cell graft. In nucleotides, the CDR3 is TGTGCCAGCAGCAGACAGGGAACATCACCCCTCCACTTT. It is translated as CASSRQGTSPLHF.